These T cell receptor beta chains were read from a single sample in a study of blood T cell repertoires in COVID-19. Produced via immunoSEQ multiplex PCR; TCRdb's table is partial and in-frame only. The sample holds under 250,000 clones; 70% to 90% are singletons and the top ten take around 1.4%. Sequences were obtained from peripheral blood. All receptors derive from a man older than 75 with acute or convalescent COVID-19. The CDR3 runs from the conserved cysteine through the conserved F or W. A D gene is named only where the DNA matches it firmly. Rows give clone size only sometimes, using once, few, many, or a class for an expanded clone.

v_call: TRBV29-1
clone_size: .
d_call: .
j_call: TRBJ2-3
cdr3_aa: CSVWDMEGTDTQYF
cdr3_nt: TGCAGCGTTTGGGACATGGAAGGCACAGATACGCAGTATTTT

v_call: TRBV9
clone_size: once
d_call: TRBD2
j_call: TRBJ2-1
cdr3_aa: CASSVEKLAGGPEQFF
cdr3_nt: TGTGCCAGCAGCGTAGAGAAGCTAGCGGGAGGGCCAGAGCAGTTCTTC

v_call: TRBV5-1
clone_size: few
d_call: .
j_call: TRBJ2-3
cdr3_aa: CASSLTSNAPDTQYF
cdr3_nt: TGCGCCAGCAGCTTGACTAGTAATGCCCCAGATACGCAGTATTTT

v_call: TRBV11-2
clone_size: few
d_call: .
j_call: TRBJ2-7
cdr3_aa: CASSSDLTGKGIEQYF
cdr3_nt: TGTGCCAGCAGTTCCGACCTAACCGGGAAGGGCATCGAGCAGTACTTC

v_call: TRBV4-2
clone_size: .
d_call: TRBD2
j_call: TRBJ2-7
cdr3_aa: CASSQEGGSFSYEQYF
cdr3_nt: TGTGCCAGCAGCCAAGAGGGCGGGAGTTTCTCCTACGAGCAGTACTTC

v_call: TRBV3-1/TRBV3-2
clone_size: .
d_call: .
j_call: TRBJ1-1
cdr3_aa: CASSKSQNTEAFF
cdr3_nt: TGTGCCAGCAGTAAATCACAGAACACTGAAGCTTTCTTT

v_call: TRBV6-4
clone_size: .
d_call: .
j_call: TRBJ1-3
cdr3_aa: CASSDVPNMLPGNTIYF
cdr3_nt: TGTGCCAGCAGTGACGTGCCCAACATGCTCCCTGGAAACACCATATATTTT

v_call: TRBV6-6
clone_size: .
d_call: TRBD2
j_call: TRBJ2-1
cdr3_aa: CASSPAGLAGVEQFF
cdr3_nt: TGTGCCAGCAGTCCGGCGGGACTAGCGGGCGTTGAGCAGTTCTTC

v_call: TRBV11-2
clone_size: .
d_call: TRBD2
j_call: TRBJ2-3
cdr3_aa: CASSLLAGESDTQYF
cdr3_nt: TGTGCCAGCAGCTTGCTAGCGGGAGAATCAGATACGCAGTATTTT

v_call: TRBV18
clone_size: .
d_call: .
j_call: TRBJ2-7
cdr3_aa: CASSPLQGSSSSGEQYF
cdr3_nt: TGTGCCAGCTCACCGCTTCAGGGTTCCTCCTCTAGTGGCGAGCAGTACTTC

v_call: TRBV5-4
clone_size: .
d_call: .
j_call: TRBJ2-5
cdr3_aa: CASSLEPGSETQYF
cdr3_nt: TGTGCCAGCAGCTTGGAACCAGGATCAGAGACCCAGTACTTC